This T cell receptor (beta chain) was identified in a study of T-cell memory formation after mild COVID-19. Broader study findings: Shrinking CD4+ clones were chiefly CM and EM; CD8+ ones were chiefly EMRA.

V was cut by 1 base and J by 4 bases, with 8 bases left in between. This CDR3 is built from 14 residues. Per germline, CDR1 MGHRA and CDR2 YSYEKL. TCRdb passed the 5' RACE reads through MiXCR, listing each CDR3 protein once. This sample has 350,000 to 450,000 distinct CDR3 sequences, with 20% found just once. This clonotype was seen a handful of times. Its target is unknown. The chain links TRBV4-1 to TRBJ1-5; D uncertain. Sequencing was carried out using PBMCs or a T cell subset sorted from them (not recorded which). The receptor was derived from an adult woman who had mild COVID-19 (a few samples of this study predate the infection). Cell type and time point are not known. CDR3 in DNA: TGCGCCAGCAGCCAAGTTTCCGCGAATCAGCCCCAGCATTTT. It yields the protein CASSQVSANQPQHF.